The sequence of this T cell receptor (beta chain) was determined in a study of blood T cell repertoires in COVID-19. About the research overall: The cDNA or gDNA used as material had been derived from T cells, B-cell-depleted T cells, or PBMCs.

This CDR3 is built from 12 residues. The V gene lost 4 bases and the J gene lost 5 bases, with 9 bases spanning the gap. CDR1 MDHEN and CDR2 SYDVKM come from the germline V gene. The protocol was immunoSEQ multiplex PCR, while the TCRdb copy is restricted to in-frame clones and leaves out a portion. This sample has about 130,000 clones; approximately 80% occur once, and the top ten carry 37%. Sequencing was carried out using peripheral blood. This clonotype was sampled from a man aged 35 to 55 with active or convalescent COVID-19. J is TRBJ2-7 and V is TRBV28; no reliable D call. This CDR3 is CASSSPPNEQYF. The CDR3 region has the DNA TGTGCCAGCAGTTCCCCCCCAAACGAGCAGTACTTC.